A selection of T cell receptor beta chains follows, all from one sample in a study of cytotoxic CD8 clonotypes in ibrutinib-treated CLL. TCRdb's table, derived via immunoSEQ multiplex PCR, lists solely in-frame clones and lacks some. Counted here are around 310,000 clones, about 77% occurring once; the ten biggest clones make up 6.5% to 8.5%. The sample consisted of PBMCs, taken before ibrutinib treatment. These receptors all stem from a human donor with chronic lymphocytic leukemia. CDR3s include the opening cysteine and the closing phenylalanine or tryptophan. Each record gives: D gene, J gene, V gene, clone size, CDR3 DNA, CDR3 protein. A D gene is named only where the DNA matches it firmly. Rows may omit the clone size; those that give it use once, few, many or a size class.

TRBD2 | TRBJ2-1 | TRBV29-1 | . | TGCAGCGTTCCGGGACTAGCGATCAATGAGCAGTTCTTC | CSVPGLAINEQFF
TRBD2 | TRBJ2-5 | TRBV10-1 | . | TGCGCCAGCAGTGAGTCGGCGGGAGCGGTAGAGACCCAGTACTTC | CASSESAGAVETQYF
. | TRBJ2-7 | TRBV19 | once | TGTGCCAGTAGTATAGCGGGGACCTTCTACGAGCAGTACTTC | CASSIAGTFYEQYF
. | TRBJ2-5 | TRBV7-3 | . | TGTGCCAGCAGTTACAGGGCGGGGAGAGAGACCCAGTACTTC | CASSYRAGRETQYF
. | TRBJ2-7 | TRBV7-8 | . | TGTGCCAGCAGCCCCGAGGCTTTCCGGGTTCGCCCTAGCACGTACGAGCAGTACTTC | CASSPEAFRVRPSTYEQYF
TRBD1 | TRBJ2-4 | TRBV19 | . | TGTGCCAGTAGTGTGACAGGGGTCTCGAACATTCAGTACTTC | CASSVTGVSNIQYF
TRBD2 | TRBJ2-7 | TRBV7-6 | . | TGTGCCAGCAGCCCTCTAGCGGGAGCCCACGAGCAGTACTTC | CASSPLAGAHEQYF
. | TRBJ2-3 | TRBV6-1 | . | TGTGCCAGCAGTGCGTTCGGAGAAGCGGCAGATACGCAGTATTTT | CASSAFGEAADTQYF
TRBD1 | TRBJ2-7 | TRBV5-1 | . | TGCGCCAGCAGCCCGAGACAGGGAACAACCTACGAGCAGTACTTC | CASSPRQGTTYEQYF
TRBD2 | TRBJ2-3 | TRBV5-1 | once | TGCGCCAGCAGCTTTGGACTAGTGGGAGGGCCCCGCACAGATACGCAGTATTTT | CASSFGLVGGPRTDTQYF
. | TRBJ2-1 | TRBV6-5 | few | TGTGCCAGCACCAGAGGAGGAGGCCGGTACAATGAGCAGTTCTTC | CASTRGGGRYNEQFF
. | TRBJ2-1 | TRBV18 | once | TGTGCCAGCTCACCACCTACAGGTCTGTCCTACAATGAGCAGTTCTTC | CASSPPTGLSYNEQFF
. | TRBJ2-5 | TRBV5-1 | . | TGCGCCAGCAGCTTGTTACCAGGGTATTCAGAGACCCAGTACTTC | CASSLLPGYSETQYF
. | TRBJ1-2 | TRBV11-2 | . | TGTGCCAGCAGCTTAGAGCAGGGGTTCAACTATGGCTACACCTTC | CASSLEQGFNYGYTF
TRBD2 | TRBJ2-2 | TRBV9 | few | TGTGCCAGCTCTATTGCCGCTAGCGGGAACACCGGGGAGCTGTTTTTT | CASSIAASGNTGELFF
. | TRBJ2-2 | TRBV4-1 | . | TGCGCCAGCAGCCTAAATCTCGCGGTCCGGGGGTTGACCGGGGAGCTGTTTTTT | CASSLNLAVRGLTGELFF
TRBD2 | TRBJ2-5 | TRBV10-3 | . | TGTGCCATCAAAGGACTAGCGGGAACGGAGACCCAGTACTTC | CAIKGLAGTETQYF
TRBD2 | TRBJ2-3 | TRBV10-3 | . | TGTGCCACCATGAGTAGCGGGAGCACAGATACGCAGTATTTT | CATMSSGSTDTQYF
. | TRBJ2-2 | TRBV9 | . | TGTGCCAGCAGCGTAGCCGCCGGGGAGCTGTTTTTT | CASSVAAGELFF
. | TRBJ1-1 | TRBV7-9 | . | TGTGCCAGCAGCTTACGGCAGGAGAACACTGAAGCTTTCTTT | CASSLRQENTEAFF
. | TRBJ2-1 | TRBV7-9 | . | TGTGCCAGCAGCTTAAATCGCCTAGCGCAAAACCGGGATGAGCAGTTCTTC | CASSLNRLAQNRDEQFF
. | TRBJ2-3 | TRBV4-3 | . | TGCGCCAGCAGCCAAGATCTACCAGGGTCTAGCACAGATACGCAGTATTTT | CASSQDLPGSSTDTQYF
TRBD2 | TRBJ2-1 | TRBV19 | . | TGTGCCAGTAGAAGCTCAATAGCGGGACGATCCTACAATGAGCAGTTCTTC | CASRSSIAGRSYNEQFF
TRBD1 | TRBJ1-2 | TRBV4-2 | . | TGTGCCAGCAGCCAAGAGCCGGGACAGGTTAACTATGGCTACACCTTC | CASSQEPGQVNYGYTF
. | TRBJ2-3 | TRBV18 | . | TGTGCCAGCTCACCACAACAGGGCTTGGCAGATACGCAGTATTTT | CASSPQQGLADTQYF
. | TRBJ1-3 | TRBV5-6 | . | TGTGCCAGCACAATGACCCCGGGGTCTGGAAACACCATATATTTT | CASTMTPGSGNTIYF
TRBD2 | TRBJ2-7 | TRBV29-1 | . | TGCAGCGGTGGGGGGGACGGAAGGGAGCAGTACTTC | CSGGGDGREQYF
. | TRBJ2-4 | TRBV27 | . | TGTGCCAGCAGTTTGCTAGCCAAAAACATTCAGTACTTC | CASSLLAKNIQYF
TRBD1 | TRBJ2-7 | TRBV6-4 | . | TGTGCCAGCAGCTTTACCGGGACAGGGACCTACGAGCAGTACTTC | CASSFTGTGTYEQYF
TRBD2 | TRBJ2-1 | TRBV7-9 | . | TGTGCCAGCAGCTTGGGGGGAACTAGCGGGTTTTACAATGAGCAGTTCTTC | CASSLGGTSGFYNEQFF
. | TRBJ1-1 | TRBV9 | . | TGTGCCAGCAGCGCCTCACTGGGCACTGAAGCTTTCTTT | CASSASLGTEAFF
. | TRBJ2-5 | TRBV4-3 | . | TGCGCCAGCAGCCGGGGGCAGACCGGGGAGACCCAGTACTTC | CASSRGQTGETQYF
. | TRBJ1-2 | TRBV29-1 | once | TGCAGCGTGGTAGGATCAGACTATGGCTACACCTTC | CSVVGSDYGYTF
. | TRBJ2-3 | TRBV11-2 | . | TGTGCCAGCAGGCGACTCTTTATACTGTCAGATACGCAGTATTTT | CASRRLFILSDTQYF
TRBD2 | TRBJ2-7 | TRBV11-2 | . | TGTGCCAGCAGCTTAGATGGACTAGCGGGCACCTACGAGCAGTACTTC | CASSLDGLAGTYEQYF
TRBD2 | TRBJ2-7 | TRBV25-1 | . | TGTGCCAGCAGTGGACTAGCGGGAGGGGACGAGCAGTACTTC | CASSGLAGGDEQYF
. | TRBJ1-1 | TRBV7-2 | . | TGTGCCAGCAGCCCACAGACAGCGAACACTGAAGCTTTCTTT | CASSPQTANTEAFF
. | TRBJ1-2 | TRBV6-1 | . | TGTGCCAGCACAGTGAGGTATGGCTACACCTTC | CASTVRYGYTF
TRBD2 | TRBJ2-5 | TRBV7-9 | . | TGTGCCAGCACCCTGGGGGCGGGAGGGCCACGGGAGACCCAGTACTTC | CASTLGAGGPRETQYF
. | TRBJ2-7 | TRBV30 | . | TGTGCCTGTCTCGGGATTAAGCAGTACTTC | CACLGIKQYF
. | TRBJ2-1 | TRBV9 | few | TGTGCCAGCAGCGTAGGGCTAGCGGAGCAGTTCTTC | CASSVGLAEQFF
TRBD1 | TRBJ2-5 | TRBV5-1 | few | TGCGCCAGCAGGGAACAGGGGGGTGAGACCCAGTACTTC | CASREQGGETQYF
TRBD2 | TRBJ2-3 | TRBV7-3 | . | TGTGCCAGCAGCTTACGCGGGGGTGATACGCAGTATTTT | CASSLRGGDTQYF
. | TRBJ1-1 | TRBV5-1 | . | TGCGCCAGCAGCTTGGGGTATGGGGGCGCAACCCACACTGAAGCTTTCTTT | CASSLGYGGATHTEAFF
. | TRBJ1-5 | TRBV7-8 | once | TGTGCCAGCAGCTGGGTGGTGGATAGCAATCAGCCCCAGCATTTT | CASSWVVDSNQPQHF
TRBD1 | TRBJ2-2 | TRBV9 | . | TGTGCCAGCAGCGTAGCGGGACAGGGGAGCACCGGGGAGCTGTTTTTT | CASSVAGQGSTGELFF
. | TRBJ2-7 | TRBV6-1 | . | TGTGCCAGCAGCCCCTCGGGCTCCTACGAGCAGTACTTC | CASSPSGSYEQYF
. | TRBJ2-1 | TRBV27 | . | TGTGCCAGCAGTTCTGAGGACCCTCACAATGAGCAGTTCTTC | CASSSEDPHNEQFF